This passage covers 30 T cell receptor beta chains from one sample sequenced in a study of human T cells and chemical hapten exposure. From whole blood left unfractionated, total RNA was extracted. TCRdb fed the 5' RACE reads into MiXCR, producing one record per CDR3 protein. Seen here are more than 140,000 distinct CDR3 sequences, 4.1% observed once, and the top ten hold under 1.5%. These receptors all come from a female donor in good health.

This clonotype was picked up many times. The chain uses TRBV20-1 and TRBJ2-3, with D hard to call. The CDR3 is 14 residues long. Trimming took off 3 bases at V and 2 bases at J, with 12 bases between the two ends. CDR1 is DFQATT and CDR2 is SNEGSKA in the germline V gene (reference sequence). In DNA form, the CDR3 reads TGCAGTGCTAGCACTGAGCCCCCCACAGATACGCAGTATTTT. It codes for CSASTEPPTDTQYF.

This clonotype has at least ten counts. The V call is TRBV11-2, the J call TRBJ2-7; D ambiguous. Germline V gene lookup returns CDR1 SGHAT and CDR2 FQNNGV. The CDR3 loop spans 13 amino acids. The V gene lost 1 base and the J gene lost 4 bases, with 8 bases spanning the gap. Here the CDR3 DNA reads TGTGCCAGCAGCTTAGCAGGTCGATACGAGCAGTACTTC. Amino acid sequence: CASSLAGRYEQYF.

Many counts were recorded for this clonotype. CDR3 in amino acids: CATSDRDSSSGNTIYF. The CDR3, as DNA: TGTGCCACCAGTGACCGGGACAGCAGCTCTGGAAACACCATATATTTT. The rearrangement uses TRBV24-1 and TRBJ1-3, with 7 nucleotides matching TRBD1. Unmatched junction bases numbered 5, after V lost 4 bases and J lost 0 bases. Germline V gene lookup returns CDR1 KGHDR and CDR2 SFDVKD. The CDR3 extends over 16 amino acids.

This clonotype occurred many times. The V gene is TRBV7-2, the J gene TRBJ1-3; D ambiguous. There are 15 residues in the CDR3. Deletions cut 1 base from V and 0 bases from J, with 7 bases between. Germline V gene data show CDR1 as SGHTA and CDR2 as FQGNSA. CDR3 amino acids: CASSLEALSGNTIYF. CDR3 nucleotide sequence: TGTGCCAGCAGCTTAGAGGCTCTCTCTGGAAACACCATATATTTT.

The table lists this clonotype with many counts. The V and J genes are TRBV12-3 or TRBV12-4 and TRBJ2-1; TRBD1 or TRBD2 may be the D gene (5 bases each). This CDR3 contains 15 residues. Between the trimmed V and J ends, which lost 5 bases and 4 bases, there was a span of 15 bases. The CDR3 is CASSHRDEPYNEQFF. In DNA form, the CDR3 reads TGTGCCAGCAGTCACCGGGACGAACCATACAATGAGCAGTTCTTC.

This clonotype was counted at least ten times. This chain's CDR3 is CASSEEGALSNQPQHF. CDR3 bases: TGTGCCAGCAGTGAAGAAGGGGCCTTGAGCAATCAGCCCCAGCATTTT. The rearrangement joins TRBV25-1 to TRBJ1-5; possibly TRBD1 for D (5 bases). V lost 2 bases, J lost 1 base, and 12 bases lay in between. Germline CDR1 reads MGHDK; CDR2 reads SYGVNS. The CDR3 has 16 residues.

This clonotype occurred many times. The V and J genes are TRBV27 and TRBJ1-4, with D possibly being TRBD1 (5 bases). CDR1 MNHEY and CDR2 SMNVEV come from the germline V gene (reference sequence). The ends were cut back, 5 bases at V and 5 bases at J, with 18 bases in the middle. The CDR3 totals 16 residues. The CDR3 here is CASSPRWGVENEKLFF. DNA of the CDR3: TGTGCCAGCAGTCCCCGCTGGGGGGTGGAGAATGAAAAACTGTTTTTT. The complete variable domain, with remaining parts taken from reference TRBV27 and TRBJ1-4, reads EAQVTQNPRYLITVTGKKLTVTCSQNMNHEYMSWYRQDPGLGLRQIYYSMNVEVTDKGDVPEGYKVSRKEKRNFPLILESPSPNQTSLYFCASSPRWGVENEKLFFGSGTQLSVL.

This clonotype showed up many times. J is TRBJ1-2 and V is TRBV29-1; 8 nucleotides agree with TRBD1. Germline values: CDR1 SQVTM, CDR2 ANQGSEA. The CDR3 is made up of 12 amino acids. V shed 8 bases and J 3 bases; nucleotides not matched to a gene: 5. This CDR3 is CSLKTGDYGYTF. The CDR3 DNA is TGCAGCCTGAAGACAGGGGACTATGGCTACACCTTC.

This clonotype was recorded at least ten times. The chain is built from TRBV12-3 or TRBV12-4 and TRBJ1-1; D may be TRBD1 (5 bases). Deletions cut 3 bases from V and 5 bases from J, with 10 bases between. CDR3 length: 13 residues. The CDR3 spells CASSFAGRTEAFF. DNA of the CDR3: TGTGCCAGCAGTTTTGCAGGGAGAACTGAAGCTTTCTTT.

There are a few counts of this clonotype. The chain couples TRBV7-2 to TRBJ2-7; a weak D match, TRBD2 (6 bases). This CDR3 is built from 15 residues. V gave up 5 bases and J gave up 7 bases, with 21 bases separating them. The germline CDR1 and CDR2 sequences are SGHTA and FQGNSA. In DNA form, the CDR3 reads TGTGCCAGCAGCGCTTGGGACTCACCCGTCGGAGAGCAGTACTTC. It codes for CASSAWDSPVGEQYF.

This clonotype has a count of ten or more. This chain joins TRBV7-9 and TRBJ1-5; possible D gene TRBD1, 5 bases. The CDR3 is 15 amino acids. Between the trimmed V and J ends, which lost 3 bases and 0 bases, there was a span of 9 bases. CDR1 and CDR2 from the germline V gene are SEHNR and FQNEAQ (reference sequence). The CDR3 coding sequence is TGTGCCAGCAGCTTGCAGGGAGATAGCAATCAGCCCCAGCATTTT. Protein sequence: CASSLQGDSNQPQHF.

This clonotype has a count of ten or more. This chain connects TRBV21-1 to TRBJ1-5. TRBV21-1 is flagged as a pseudogene. The CDR3 contains 18 residues. CDR3 nucleotides: TGTGCCAGCAGCACCCGTTGTCGGCAGACCGATAGCAATCAGCCCCAGCATTTT. This sequence encodes CASSTRCRQTDSNQPQHF.

The V and J genes are TRBV5-6 and TRBJ2-5; TRBD1 matches at 9 bases. The germline CDR1 and CDR2 sequences are SGHDT and YYEEEE. V gave up 5 bases and J gave up 8 bases; unmatched junction bases: 10. The CDR3 spans 14 residues. The CDR3 DNA sequence: TGTGCCAGCAGAACGACAGGGGGGAAGGTTACCCAGTACTTC. Protein product: CASRTTGGKVTQYF.

The table lists this clonotype with many counts. V gene TRBV27 combines with J gene TRBJ1-6; D remains unclear. Germline-derived CDR1 and CDR2 are MNHEY and SMNVEV (reference sequence). V lost 6 bases, J lost 3 bases, and 9 bases lay in between. There are 14 residues in the CDR3. In DNA, the CDR3 is TGTGCCAGCAGATCAGTGGGCTATAATTCACCCCTCCACTTT. Amino acid sequence: CASRSVGYNSPLHF.

This clonotype was recorded at least ten times. The chain is built from TRBV7-2 and TRBJ2-2; TRBD1 matches 7 bases. Germline V CDR1 and CDR2: SGHTA, FQGNSA. V trimming: 4 bases; J trimming: 4 bases; junction bases outside the gene matches: 9. The CDR3 spans 16 residues. The CDR3 DNA sequence: TGTGCCAGCAGCTCGAACAGGGGAGATGGCACCGGGGAGCTGTTTTTT. Translating gives CASSSNRGDGTGELFF.

The chain joins TRBV30 to TRBJ1-3, with D unresolved. The CDR3 sequence is 15 residues long. With 3 bases removed from V and 2 bases from J, the gap between germline ends came to 14 bases. Germline-derived CDR1 and CDR2 are GTSNPN and SVGIG (reference sequence). The CDR3: CAWRVPDTAGNTIYF. The CDR3 DNA reads as TGTGCCTGGAGGGTCCCCGACACCGCTGGAAACACCATATATTTT.

This clonotype was found many times. This chain uses TRBV5-1 with TRBJ1-1, with D possibly being TRBD1 (5 bases). V lost 1 base and J lost 2, with 9 bases in between. The CDR3 contains 14 residues. Looked up from germline, CDR1 is SGHRS and CDR2 is YFSETQ. The CDR3, as DNA: TGCGCCAGCAGCTTGTGGGGCCTAAACACTGAAGCTTTCTTT. Encoded protein: CASSLWGLNTEAFF.

This clonotype was picked up many times. The rearrangement links TRBV7-8 to TRBJ2-2, with 8 bases fitting TRBD2. V was clipped by 2 bases and J by 6 bases; unmatched bases: 11. The CDR3 sequence is 17 residues long. Germline CDR1 and CDR2: SGHVS and FQNEAQ. CDR3 sequence: CASSLSMAGGRAGELFF. The CDR3 DNA sequence: TGTGCCAGCAGCTTAAGTATGGCGGGGGGCCGGGCCGGGGAGCTGTTTTTT. Full variable domain (remainder filled in from reference TRBV7-8 and TRBJ2-2): GAGVSQSPRYKVAKRGQDVALRCDPISGHVSLFWYQQALGQGPEFLTYFQNEAQLDKSGLPSDRFFAERPEGSVSTLKIQRTQQEDSAVYLCASSLSMAGGRAGELFFGEGSRLTVL.

The sample holds many counts of this clonotype. The gene calls are TRBV5-1 and TRBJ1-1, with D possibly matching TRBD1 (6 bases). The V end lost 0 bases, the J end lost 5 bases, and 14 bases lay between the germline ends. Germline V CDR1 and CDR2: SGHRS, YFSETQ. The CDR3 has 15 residues. Here the CDR3 reads CASSLGRERGTEAFF. DNA of the CDR3: TGCGCCAGCAGCTTGGGACGGGAGAGGGGGACTGAAGCTTTCTTT.

This clonotype was seen at least ten times. V gene TRBV27 combines with J gene TRBJ2-7; TRBD1 matches 7 bases. The V gene's germline CDR1 is MNHEY and CDR2 SMNVEV (reference sequence). The length of the CDR3 is 15 residues. V lost 2 bases, J lost 3 bases, and 7 bases stayed unmatched. The CDR3 bases are TGTGCCAGCAGTTTAGCGATGGACAGGTACTACGAGCAGTACTTC. It specifies CASSLAMDRYYEQYF.

This clonotype was detected ten times or more. The CDR3, as DNA: TGTGCCAGCGGAAGGCACCAGACAGGGGTCGGCGAGCAGTACTTC. This gives the protein CASGRHQTGVGEQYF. The rearrangement links TRBV6-1 to TRBJ2-7, with 8 bases that match TRBD1. This CDR3 contains 15 residues. The germline CDR1 and CDR2 sequences are MNHNS and SASEGT. The junction had 15 bases not matched to a gene; V was cut back by 8 bases and J by 6 bases.

This clonotype was seen repeatedly, ten times or more. This chain uses TRBV4-2 with TRBJ2-3; 13 bases line up with TRBD2. CDR3 length: 20 amino acids. Germline V lookup: CDR1 LGHNA, CDR2 YNFKEQ. V lost 0 bases to trimming and J lost 5 bases; unmatched junction nucleotides: 14. CDR3 in amino acids: CASSQDFGLAGATLVDTQYF. The CDR3 region has the DNA TGTGCCAGCAGCCAAGACTTCGGACTAGCGGGGGCCACCTTGGTAGATACGCAGTATTTT.

This clonotype has a count of ten or more. The V and J genes are TRBV7-9 and TRBJ2-2; perhaps TRBD2 as D (6 bases). The CDR3 consists of 17 residues. The germline V gene encodes CDR1 SEHNR and CDR2 FQNEAQ (reference sequence). The germline V and J ends were trimmed by 1 base and 2 bases, with 14 bases remaining between them. The CDR3 is CASSLGAGTSNTGELFF. For the CDR3, the DNA is TGTGCCAGCAGCTTAGGCGCCGGGACTTCTAACACCGGGGAGCTGTTTTTT.

In its sample, this clonotype was seen many times. The V call is TRBV11-2, the J call TRBJ2-4; no reliable D call. Germline lookup yields CDR1 SGHAT and CDR2 FQNNGV. The CDR3 is 15 amino acids. V lost 5 bases and J lost 8, with 19 bases in between. CDR3 region: CASSLGQADGYIQYF. In nucleotides, the CDR3 is TGTGCCAGCAGCCTGGGCCAAGCCGACGGATACATTCAGTACTTC.

This clonotype was observed at least ten times. The chain recombines TRBV6-1 with TRBJ2-3; 8 nucleotides agree with TRBD1. After removal of 0 bases from V and 5 bases from J, the junction contained 4 bases not matched to a gene. The CDR3 runs 15 residues. In germline, CDR1 is MNHNS, CDR2 SASEGT. The DNA of the CDR3 is TGTGCCAGCAGTGAAGCGCCAGGGGGCGGAGATACGCAGTATTTT. This gives the protein CASSEAPGGGDTQYF.

On this clonotype itself: This may stem from a read error, because a much larger clone lies one nucleotide away. The V gene is TRBV7-8, the J gene TRBJ2-3, with unresolved D. V gave up 5 bases and J gave up 0 bases, with 18 bases separating them. This CDR3 has 17 amino acids. In germline, CDR1 is SGHVS, CDR2 FQNEAQ. The CDR3 loop is CASSIWRKLTSTDTQYF. CDR3 coding DNA: TGTGCCAGCAGCATATGGCGGAAACTCACTAGCACAGATACGCAGTATTTT.

This clonotype was detected many times. This chain joins TRBV20-1 and TRBJ2-7; tentatively, D is TRBD1 (6 bases). The V gene's germline CDR1 is DFQATT and CDR2 SNEGSKA (reference sequence). Trimming took off 5 bases at V and 4 bases at J, with 15 bases between the two ends. The CDR3 consists of 13 residues. CDR3 coding DNA: TGCAGTGCTGCCACCGGGACAATATACGAGCAGTACTTC. Protein: CSAATGTIYEQYF.

About this clonotype: A much larger clonotype is one base distant, so this may be a read error. The V and J genes are TRBV28 and TRBJ2-7; TRBD1 might be the D (7 bases). Germline CDR1 reads MDHEN; CDR2 reads SYDVKM. The CDR3 is 15 residues long. CDR3 coding DNA: TGTGCCAGCAGTTCCTCCAGGGGGGCGAGACACGATCAGTACTTC. It is translated as CASSSSRGARHDQYF.

This clonotype was counted many times. The genes are TRBV4-2 and TRBJ2-3; TRBD1 aligns across 10 bases. V lost 2 bases, J lost 3 bases, and 5 bases stayed unmatched. The CDR3 has 16 amino acids. Per the germline V gene, CDR1 is LGHNA and CDR2 is YNFKEQ. The CDR3: CASSQRLGQGTDTQYF. The CDR3 DNA reads as TGTGCCAGCAGCCAACGACTGGGACAGGGGACAGATACGCAGTATTTT.

This clonotype was counted many times. The chain employs TRBV7-8 and TRBJ2-3, with D perhaps matching TRBD1 or TRBD2 (6 bases each). Germline CDR1 is SGHVS and CDR2 is FQNEAQ. Trimming removed 1 base at V and 6 bases at J, with 14 bases between. The CDR3 totals 15 residues. CDR3 residues: CASSLVRGRIDTQYF. Written as DNA, the CDR3 is TGTGCCAGCAGCTTAGTCCGGGGGCGTATTGATACGCAGTATTTT.